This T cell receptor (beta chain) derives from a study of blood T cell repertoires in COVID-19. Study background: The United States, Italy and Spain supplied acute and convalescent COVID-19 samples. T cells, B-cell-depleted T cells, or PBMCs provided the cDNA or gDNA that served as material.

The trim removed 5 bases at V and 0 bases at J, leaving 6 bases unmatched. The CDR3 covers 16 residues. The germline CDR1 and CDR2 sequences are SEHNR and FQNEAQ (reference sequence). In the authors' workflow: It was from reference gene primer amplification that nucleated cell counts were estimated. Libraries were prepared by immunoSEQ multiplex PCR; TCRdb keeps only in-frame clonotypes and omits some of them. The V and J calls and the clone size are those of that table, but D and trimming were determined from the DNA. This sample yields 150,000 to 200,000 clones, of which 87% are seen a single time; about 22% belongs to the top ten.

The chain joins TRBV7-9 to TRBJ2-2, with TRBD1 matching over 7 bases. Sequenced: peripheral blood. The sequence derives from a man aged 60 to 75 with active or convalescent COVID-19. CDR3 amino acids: CASSPIGQANTGELFF. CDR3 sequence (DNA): TGTGCCAGCAGCCCAATCGGACAGGCGAACACCGGGGAGCTGTTTTTT.